The next 20 T cell receptor beta chains were all read from a single sample in a study of blood T cell repertoires in COVID-19. Sequencing was performed with immunoSEQ multiplex PCR; in TCRdb, only in-frame clones are kept and a portion is missing. The sample consists of more than 250,000 clones, 70% to 90% of them appearing once. Sequencing was performed on PBMCs or T cells enriched from blood (not recorded which). These receptors were collected from a woman in her late teens or twenties who had recovered from COVID-19.

The CDR3 DNA reads TGTGCCTGGAGTGTACGGAACAGGGGAGTTGGAAACACCATATATTTT. This translates into CAWSVRNRGVGNTIYF. The chain employs TRBV30 and TRBJ1-3; TRBD1 matches 7 bases. Germline V lookup: CDR1 GTSNPN, CDR2 SVGIG (reference sequence). CDR3 length equals 16 residues. Germline trimming cut 0 bases from V and 3 bases from J; bases unmatched to any gene: 8.

The chain uses TRBV19 and TRBJ1-3; D may be TRBD1 (5 bases). The CDR3 spans 16 residues. V shed 5 bases and J shed 4 bases, with 18 bases lying between them. Germline CDR1 reads LNHDA; CDR2 reads SQIVND (reference sequence). CDR3 in amino acids: CASSGAGTRVGNTIYF. The CDR3 nucleotides are TGTGCCAGTAGTGGGGCCGGAACGAGAGTCGGAAACACCATATATTTT.

The rearrangement uses TRBV7-2 and TRBJ1-5; weak D call: TRBD1 (5 bases). Germline CDR1 SGHTA, CDR2 FQGNSA. The V and J ends lost 5 bases and 6 bases respectively, with 11 bases between them. The CDR3 runs to 13 residues. CDR3 DNA: TGTGCCAGCAGCCCTTGGGGGGGTCAGCCCCAGCATTTT. It codes for CASSPWGGQPQHF.

This clone was seen a few times. The rearrangement uses TRBV19 and TRBJ1-2; TRBD1 matches at 7 bases. The CDR3 consists of 14 residues. The germline gives CDR1 LNHDA, CDR2 SQIVND (reference sequence). The J segment lost 5 bases and the V segment lost 6 bases, leaving 9 bases of the junction unmatched. CDR3 in amino acids: CASRETGKFYGYTF. As DNA, the CDR3 is TGTGCCAGTAGAGAGACAGGGAAATTTTATGGCTACACCTTC.

The V gene is TRBV7-2, the J gene TRBJ1-5; TRBD1 matches 7 bases. The V gene's germline CDR1 is SGHTA and CDR2 FQGNSA. This CDR3 spans 14 amino acids. Unmatched junction bases numbered 3, after V lost 5 bases and J lost 2 bases. The DNA for the CDR3 is TGTGCCAGCAGCGCCGACAGGGGCAATCAGCCCCAGCATTTT. Protein sequence: CASSADRGNQPQHF.

DNA of the CDR3: TGTGCCAGCAGTCCCGTGGGCTACACCGGGGAGCTGTTTTTT. Its protein product is CASSPVGYTGELFF. This chain joins TRBV27 and TRBJ2-2; no firm D call. V lost 5 bases to trimming and J lost 3 bases, with 10 bases between them. CDR3 length equals 14 residues. Germline lookup yields CDR1 MNHEY and CDR2 SMNVEV (reference sequence).

This clone was seen only once. The chain couples TRBV19 to TRBJ2-3; tentative D call: TRBD1 (5 bases). CDR3 length: 14 residues. Germline V lookup: CDR1 LNHDA, CDR2 SQIVND (reference sequence). Trimming shortened V by 6 bases and J by 3 bases, and 13 bases separated the two germline ends. In DNA form, the CDR3 reads TGTGCCAGTAGGCAAAGGGGAAGTACAGATACGCAGTATTTT. This encodes CASRQRGSTDTQYF. Together with reference TRBV19 and TRBJ2-3, the CDR3 gives the full variable domain: DGGITQSPKYLFRKEGQNVTLSCEQNLNHDAMYWYRQDPGQGLRLIYYSQIVNDFQKGDIAEGYSVSREKKESFPLTVTSAQKNPTAFYLCASRQRGSTDTQYFGPGTRLTVL.

The V and J genes are TRBV5-1 and TRBJ1-3; TRBD1 agrees at 7 bases. The CDR3 runs to 16 residues. Germline V gives CDR1 SGHRS, CDR2 YFSETQ. V dropped 0 bases and J dropped 2; count of bases not matched to a gene: 5. CDR3 nucleotide sequence: TGCGCCAGCAGCTTGGCCGAGGGGGCGCCTGGAAACACCATATATTTT. Translating gives CASSLAEGAPGNTIYF.

The chain couples TRBV10-2 to TRBJ1-1, with D maybe TRBD1 (6 bases). CDR3 length: 15 amino acids. V was pared by 7 bases and J by 0 bases, with 15 bases between. Germline V gene lookup returns CDR1 WSHSY and CDR2 SAAADI. The CDR3 loop is CASTSYREMNTEAFF. CDR3 nucleotides: TGCGCCAGCACGAGTTACAGGGAAATGAACACTGAAGCTTTCTTT.

This clone qualifies as medium-sized (0.01 to 0.1%). The rearrangement joins TRBV6-1 to TRBJ1-1, with 8 positions matching TRBD1. Germline values: CDR1 MNHNS, CDR2 SASEGT. The V segment lost 4 bases and the J segment 1 base; nucleotides outside the gene matches: 11. This CDR3 comprises 17 residues. DNA of the CDR3: TGTGCCAGCAGTGGTCACGGACAGGGTGTAAGGAACACTGAAGCTTTCTTT. Translating it yields CASSGHGQGVRNTEAFF.

The rearrangement uses TRBV18 and TRBJ2-3; 12 bases match TRBD2. This CDR3 has 16 residues. The trim removed 1 base at V and 1 base at J, leaving 0 bases unmatched. The germline CDR1 and CDR2 sequences are KGHSH and LQKENI. This CDR3 is CASSPRTSGGTDTQYF. CDR3 nucleotide sequence: TGTGCCAGCTCACCACGGACTAGCGGGGGCACAGATACGCAGTATTTT.

J is TRBJ1-1 and V is TRBV5-4; possible D gene TRBD1, 5 bases. This CDR3 region has 15 residues. The V and J ends lost 4 bases and 0 bases respectively, with 13 bases between them. Germline loops: CDR1 SGHNT, CDR2 YYREEE (reference sequence). CDR3 sequence reads: CASSGSGTVNTEAFF. The CDR3 bases are TGTGCCAGCAGCGGGAGTGGGACTGTGAACACTGAAGCTTTCTTT.

The chain combines TRBV4-1 with TRBJ2-3; 10 bases are a match to TRBD2. This CDR3 is 16 amino acids long. The trim removed 4 bases at V and 3 bases at J, leaving 7 bases unmatched. CDR1 is MGHRA, CDR2 YSYEKL, per germline. The CDR3 here is CASSPLAGGATDTQYF. CDR3 nucleotides: TGCGCCAGCAGCCCCTTAGCGGGGGGAGCTACAGATACGCAGTATTTT.

The genes are TRBV7-6 and TRBJ2-7; unclear D gene. This CDR3 contains 14 residues. V lost 3 bases and J lost 0, with 9 bases in between. Looked up from germline, CDR1 is SGHVS and CDR2 is FNYEAQ. The CDR3 sequence: CASSFETTSYEQYF. CDR3 DNA: TGTGCCAGCAGCTTTGAGACAACCTCCTACGAGCAGTACTTC.

The genes are TRBV7-9 and TRBJ1-2; no clear D. Germline CDR1 and CDR2: SEHNR and FQNEAQ (reference sequence). The V end lost 4 bases, the J end lost 7 bases, and 13 bases lay between the germline ends. The CDR3 is made up of 13 amino acids. The CDR3 protein is CASSSTLIGGYTF. The CDR3, as DNA: TGTGCCAGCAGCTCGACTTTGATAGGTGGCTACACCTTC.

The V call is TRBV18, the J call TRBJ1-3; 9 bases agree with TRBD1. CDR3 size: 16 residues. The germline gives CDR1 KGHSH, CDR2 LQKENI. J gave up 8 bases and V 3 bases, and 11 bases lay outside the gene matches. The CDR3 loop is CASSPPGQGSGDTIYF. The CDR3 DNA reads TGTGCCAGCTCACCCCCCGGACAGGGGTCAGGGGACACCATATATTTT. The full variable domain, with the rest looked up from reference TRBV18 and TRBJ1-3, is NAGVMQNPRHLVRRRGQEARLRCSPMKGHSHVYWYRQLPEEGLKFMVYLQKENIIDESGMPKERFSAEFPKEGPSILRIQQVVRGDSAAYFCASSPPGQGSGDTIYFGEGSWLTVV.

This chain connects TRBV12-2 to TRBJ1-3. TRBV12-2 is described as a pseudogene. This CDR3 spans 15 amino acids. CDR3 nucleotide sequence: TGTGCAATTCGAGGGAGGTGTTGTTCTGGAAACACCATATATTTT. Protein product: CAIRGRCCSGNTIYF.

A few counts support this clone. V and J are TRBV19 and TRBJ1-1, with 7 bases matching TRBD1. After removal of 5 bases from V and 0 bases from J, the junction contained 9 bases not matched to a gene. The CDR3 loop spans 16 amino acids. CDR1 is LNHDA, CDR2 SQIVND, per germline (reference sequence). The CDR3 reads CASSRQGGWMNTEAFF. CDR3 nucleotide sequence: TGTGCCAGTAGTCGACAGGGAGGCTGGATGAACACTGAAGCTTTCTTT. Together with reference TRBV19 and TRBJ1-1, the CDR3 gives the full variable domain: DGGITQSPKYLFRKEGQNVTLSCEQNLNHDAMYWYRQDPGQGLRLIYYSQIVNDFQKGDIAEGYSVSREKKESFPLTVTSAQKNPTAFYLCASSRQGGWMNTEAFFGQGTRLTVV.

The chain uses TRBV30 and TRBJ1-4; a possible D gene is TRBD1 (5 bases). Germline V gives CDR1 GTSNPN, CDR2 SVGIG (reference sequence). Trimming shortened V by 1 base and J by 3 bases, and 24 bases separated the two germline ends. The CDR3 spans 19 residues. The CDR3 sequence: CAWSDPPRGGWSANEKLFF. The CDR3 region has the DNA TGTGCCTGGAGTGACCCCCCGAGGGGAGGATGGTCGGCTAATGAAAAACTGTTTTTT.

This chain joins TRBV7-6 and TRBJ2-7; D perhaps matches TRBD2 (6 bases). The V gene lost 5 bases and the J gene lost 1 base, with 15 bases spanning the gap. The length of the CDR3 is 15 residues. In germline, CDR1 is SGHVS, CDR2 FNYEAQ. The CDR3 reads CASSHFVAGSYEQYF. The DNA for the CDR3 is TGTGCCAGCAGCCACTTTGTCGCGGGGTCCTACGAGCAGTACTTC.